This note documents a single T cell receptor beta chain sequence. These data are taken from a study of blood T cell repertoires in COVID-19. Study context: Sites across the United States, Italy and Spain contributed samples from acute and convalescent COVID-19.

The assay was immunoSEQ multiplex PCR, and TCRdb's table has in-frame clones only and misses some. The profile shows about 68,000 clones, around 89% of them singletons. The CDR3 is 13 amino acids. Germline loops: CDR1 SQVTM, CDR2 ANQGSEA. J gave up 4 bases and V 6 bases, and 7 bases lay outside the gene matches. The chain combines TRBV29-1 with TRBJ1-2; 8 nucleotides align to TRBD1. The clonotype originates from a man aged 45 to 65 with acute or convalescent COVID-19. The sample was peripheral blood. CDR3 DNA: TGCAGCGTGGAGACAGGGGCGCTCTATGGCTACACCTTC. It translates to CSVETGALYGYTF.